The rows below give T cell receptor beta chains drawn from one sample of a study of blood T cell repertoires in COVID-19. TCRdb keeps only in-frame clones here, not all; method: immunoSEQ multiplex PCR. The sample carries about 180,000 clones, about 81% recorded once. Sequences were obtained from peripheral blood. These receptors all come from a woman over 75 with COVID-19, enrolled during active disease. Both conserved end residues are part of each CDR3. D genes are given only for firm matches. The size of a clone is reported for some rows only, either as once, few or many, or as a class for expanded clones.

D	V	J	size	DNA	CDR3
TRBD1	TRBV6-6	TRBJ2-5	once	TGTGCCAGCAGTCCTTCCCCGACAGGGTTAGGCGGAGAGACCCAGTACTTC	CASSPSPTGLGGETQYF
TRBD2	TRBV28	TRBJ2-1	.	TGTGCCAGCAGTTTATCGGGGAGCGGGAGGGCCGTTGAGCAGTTCTTC	CASSLSGSGRAVEQFF
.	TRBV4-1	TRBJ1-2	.	TGCGCCAGCAGCCACCCTGGACAGCTATTTGGCTACACCTTC	CASSHPGQLFGYTF
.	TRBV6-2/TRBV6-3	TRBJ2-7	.	TGTGCCAGCAGTTACTGGCTTCAGTACGAGCAGTACTTC	CASSYWLQYEQYF
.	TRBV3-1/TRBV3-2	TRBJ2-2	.	TGTGCCAGCAGCCAAGTCAGAGGTTTCCTGTTTTTT	CASSQVRGFLFF
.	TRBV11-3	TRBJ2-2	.	TGTGCCAGCAGCTTACTCCCCGGGGAGCTGTTTTTT	CASSLLPGELFF
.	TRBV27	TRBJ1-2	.	TGTGCCAGCAGTCAAGGCGGGGGCTACACCTTC	CASSQGGGYTF
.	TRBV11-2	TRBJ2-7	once	TGTGCCAGCAGCTTAACCCGCTACTCCTACGAGCAGTACTTC	CASSLTRYSYEQYF
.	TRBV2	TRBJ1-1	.	TGTGCCAGCAGTTACCAAGGCCAGGGGAACACTGAAGCTTTCTTT	CASSYQGQGNTEAFF
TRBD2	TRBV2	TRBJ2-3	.	TGTGCCAGCAGTGAAGCGTTTCTAGCGGGGGAGGGAGATACGCAGTATTTT	CASSEAFLAGEGDTQYF
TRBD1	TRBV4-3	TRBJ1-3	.	TGCGCCAGCAGCCAAGAAGGGAACAGGGGCTCTGGAAACACCATATATTTT	CASSQEGNRGSGNTIYF
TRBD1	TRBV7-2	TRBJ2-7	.	TGTGCCAGCAGCCGGACAGGGGGGTCCTACGAGCAGTACTTC	CASSRTGGSYEQYF
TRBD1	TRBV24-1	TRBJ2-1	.	TGTGCCACCAGTGATTCCCCCGGGACCCAGGGGGCCTACAATGAGCAGTTCTTC	CATSDSPGTQGAYNEQFF
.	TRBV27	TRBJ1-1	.	TGTGCCAGCAGCGACTCCATGAACACTGAAGCTTTCTTT	CASSDSMNTEAFF
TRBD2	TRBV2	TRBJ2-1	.	TGTGCCAGCAGCCCTCTAGCGGGGGGGCAACAGTTCTTC	CASSPLAGGQQFF
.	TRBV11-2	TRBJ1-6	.	TGTGCCAGCAGCTTGGGCCATTTCGGTACACCCCTCCACTTT	CASSLGHFGTPLHF
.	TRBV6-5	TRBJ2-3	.	TGTGCCAGCAGTTACTCGATAGGGGGGGGGAATACGCAGTATTTT	CASSYSIGGGNTQYF
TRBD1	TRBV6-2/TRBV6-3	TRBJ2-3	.	TGTGCCAGCAGTCCAGGACAGGGCAGCACAGATACGCAGTATTTT	CASSPGQGSTDTQYF
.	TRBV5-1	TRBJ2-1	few	TGCGCCAGCAGCTTACAGGGCAACAATGAGCAGTTCTTC	CASSLQGNNEQFF
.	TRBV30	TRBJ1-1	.	TGTGCCTGGACCGATATCCGGGGGGGCACTGAAGCTTTCTTT	CAWTDIRGGTEAFF
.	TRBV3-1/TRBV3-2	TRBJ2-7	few	TGTGCCAGCAGCCAAAGTTTGGCGGGCTCCCAGTACTTC	CASSQSLAGSQYF
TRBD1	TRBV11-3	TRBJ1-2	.	TGTGCCAGCAGCTTCCAGGGGGCCAACTATGGCTACACCTTC	CASSFQGANYGYTF
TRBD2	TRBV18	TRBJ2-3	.	TGTGCCAGCTCACCGATTCTAGCGGGAGCCCCCACAGATACGCAGTATTTT	CASSPILAGAPTDTQYF
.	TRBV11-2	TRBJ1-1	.	TGTGCCAGCATCCTTCACCCAGGGATAGCCCTGAACACTGAAGCTTTCTTT	CASILHPGIALNTEAFF
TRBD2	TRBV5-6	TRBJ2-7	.	TGTGCCAGCAGCTGGACTAGCGGACCCTACGAGCAGTACTTC	CASSWTSGPYEQYF
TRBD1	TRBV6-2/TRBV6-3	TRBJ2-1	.	TGTGCCAGCAGTCAGATAGGACAGGGGCAGTTCTTC	CASSQIGQGQFF
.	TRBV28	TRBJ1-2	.	TGTGCCAGCAGTTTGCCCGGGACTTGGGGCTACACCTTC	CASSLPGTWGYTF
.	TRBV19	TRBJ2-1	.	TGTGCCAGTAGTAGATGGACTACGTTACACAATGAGCAGTTCTTC	CASSRWTTLHNEQFF
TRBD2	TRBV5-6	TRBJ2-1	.	TGTGCCAGCAGCTTGTCCCGGCTAGCGGGGACCGTATACAATGAGCAGTTCTTC	CASSLSRLAGTVYNEQFF
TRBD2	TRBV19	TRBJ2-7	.	TGTGCCAGTAGTATTAGCGGGGGGACGTTCTACGAGCAGTACTTC	CASSISGGTFYEQYF
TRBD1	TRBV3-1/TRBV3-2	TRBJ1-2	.	TGTGCCAGCAGCCAGTTACAGGGGGCGGACGGCTACACCTTC	CASSQLQGADGYTF
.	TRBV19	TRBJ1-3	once	TGTGCCAGTAGAACTCAGGGTGCTGGAAACACCATATATTTT	CASRTQGAGNTIYF
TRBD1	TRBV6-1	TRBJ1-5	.	TGTGCCAGCAGTGAGGGGACAGGAAATCAGCCCCAGCATTTT	CASSEGTGNQPQHF
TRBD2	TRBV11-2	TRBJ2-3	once	TGTGCCAGCAGCCTTGCGACTAGCGGGAGAACAGATACGCAGTATTTT	CASSLATSGRTDTQYF
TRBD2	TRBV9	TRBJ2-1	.	TGTGCCAGCTCCGGGGGGACTAGCGGTTACAATGAGCAGTTCTTC	CASSGGTSGYNEQFF
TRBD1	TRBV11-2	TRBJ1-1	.	TGTGCCAGCAGGCGACGACAGGGGACGGGGACTGAAGCTTTCTTT	CASRRRQGTGTEAFF
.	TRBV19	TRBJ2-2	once	TGTGCCAGTCGTCGGGGTGGCACCGGGGAGCTGTTTTTT	CASRRGGTGELFF
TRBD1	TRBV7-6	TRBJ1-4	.	TGTGCCAGCAGCTCTACTGGGACAGGCCGGGAAAAACTGTTTTTT	CASSSTGTGREKLFF
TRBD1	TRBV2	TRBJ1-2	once	TGTGCCAGCAGTGCGGCTGACAGGGGAATCAAAAACTATGGCTACACCTTC	CASSAADRGIKNYGYTF
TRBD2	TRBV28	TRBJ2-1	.	TGTGCCAGCAGTCCCGGGACTAGCGGTAACTACAATGAGCAGTTCTTC	CASSPGTSGNYNEQFF